These 25 T cell receptor beta chains originate from one sample sequenced in a study of cytomegalovirus exposure and HLA in healthy donors. Profiled with immunoSEQ multiplex PCR; TCRdb holds only in-frame clones, not every one. The repertoire holds approximately 160,000 clones, with roughly nine tenths as singletons. The sample comprised PBMCs. The origin of the receptors is a woman aged 18-29 years in good health and CMV-seropositive.

The chain employs TRBV4-3 and TRBJ2-2; TRBD1 might be the D (5 bases). The CDR3 spans 16 residues. V was trimmed by 0 bases and J by 5 bases, leaving 13 bases between them. The germline V gene has CDR1 LGHNA and CDR2 YSLEER. The CDR3: CASSQDGASSTGELFF. DNA of the CDR3: TGCGCCAGCAGCCAAGATGGGGCTAGTAGTACCGGGGAGCTGTTTTTT.

The chain uses TRBV11-2 and TRBJ1-6, with 12 bases aligning to TRBD1. V was clipped by 4 bases and J by 7 bases; unmatched bases: 2. The CDR3 totals 15 residues. Germline V gene lookup returns CDR1 SGHAT and CDR2 FQNNGV. The CDR3 nucleotides are TGTGCCAGCAGCTGGGGGACAGGGGGCAATTCACCCCTCCACTTT. It codes for CASSWGTGGNSPLHF.

V is TRBV7-6 and J is TRBJ2-2; 8 bases line up with TRBD1. Trimming at V came to 4 bases and at J to 3 bases, leaving 4 bases not matched to a gene. From germline, CDR1 is SGHVS and CDR2 FNYEAQ. The CDR3 loop spans 15 amino acids. CDR3 amino acids: CASSWTGPDTGELFF. As DNA, the CDR3 is TGTGCCAGCAGCTGGACAGGGCCCGACACCGGGGAGCTGTTTTTT.

The CDR3 sequence: CASRPGSFTGELFF. CDR3 coding DNA: TGTGCCAGCAGACCCGGGTCCTTCACCGGGGAGCTGTTTTTT. The chain carries TRBV6-4 and TRBJ2-2; D ambiguous. Germline V gene sequence: CDR1 MRHNA, CDR2 SNTAGT. Trimming shortened V by 6 bases and J by 4 bases, and 12 bases separated the two germline ends. CDR3 length: 14 amino acids.

The chain has TRBV27 and TRBJ2-7, with 11 bases aligning to TRBD2. V dropped 6 bases and J dropped 2; count of bases not matched to a gene: 6. This CDR3 contains 15 residues. CDR1 is MNHEY, CDR2 SMNVEV, per germline (reference sequence). In DNA, the CDR3 is TGTGCCAGCAGCTCTTTAGCGGGGGGGCCCTACGAGCAGTACTTC. Its translation is CASSSLAGGPYEQYF.

The chain couples TRBV18 to TRBJ2-1, with 9 bases matching TRBD2. Trimming took 0 bases from V and 8 from J; bases not matched to a gene: 17. This CDR3 has 19 residues. Germline loops: CDR1 KGHSH, CDR2 LQKENI. The CDR3 nucleotides read TGTGCCAGCTCACCACCCCCCGGATCCAGCGGGAGGTTTTATCATGAGCAGTTCTTC. This sequence encodes CASSPPPGSSGRFYHEQFF.

A single count supports this clone. The chain is built from TRBV27 and TRBJ1-5; D is unclear. CDR1 and CDR2 from the germline V gene are MNHEY and SMNVEV (reference sequence). Trimming stripped 5 bases from V and 0 bases from J, with 8 bases between. This CDR3 has 14 amino acids. This CDR3 reads CASSGGPSNQPQHF. CDR3 DNA: TGTGCCAGCAGTGGAGGGCCTAGCAATCAGCCCCAGCATTTT.

This clone was recorded a few times. The V call is TRBV10-3, the J call TRBJ2-7; 7 bases match TRBD1. Trimming removed 0 bases from V and 4 bases from J; junction bases left unmatched: 3. Germline CDR1 is ENHRY and CDR2 is SYGVKD. The CDR3 spans 14 residues. The CDR3 loop reads CAISESTGVYEQYF. The CDR3 coding sequence is TGTGCCATCAGTGAGTCAACAGGGGTTTACGAGCAGTACTTC.

The chain recombines TRBV6-1 with TRBJ2-3, with D tentatively TRBD1 (5 bases). This CDR3 comprises 15 residues. The V gene's germline CDR1 is MNHNS and CDR2 SASEGT. The V end lost 3 bases, the J end lost 1 base, and 11 bases lay between the germline ends. The CDR3 is CASSDGQGRTDTQYF. CDR3 nucleotide sequence: TGTGCCAGCAGTGATGGACAAGGGCGCACAGATACGCAGTATTTT.

The J gene is TRBJ2-7, the V gene TRBV9; tentative D call: TRBD1 (5 bases). Trimming stripped 3 bases from V and 6 bases from J, with 16 bases between. The CDR3 consists of 14 residues. Germline-derived CDR1 and CDR2 are SGDLS and YYNGEE. As DNA, the CDR3 is TGTGCCAGCAGCGCCAGGGCCTACCAGATCGAGCAGTACTTC. Its translation is CASSARAYQIEQYF.

V and J are TRBV15 and TRBJ1-1; D may be TRBD1 (6 bases). Trimming stripped 3 bases from V and 1 base from J, with 15 bases between. From germline, CDR1 is LNHNV and CDR2 YYDKDF (reference sequence). The CDR3 spans 16 residues. The CDR3 nucleotides are TGTGCCACCAGCAGGGGGGCCCAAGGCCGGAACACTGAAGCTTTCTTT. Its translation: CATSRGAQGRNTEAFF. The full variable domain, with the rest looked up from reference TRBV15 and TRBJ1-1, is DAMVIQNPRYQVTQFGKPVTLSCSQTLNHNVMYWYQQKSSQAPKLLFHYYDKDFNNEADTPDNFQSRRPNTSFCFLDIRSPGLGDTAMYLCATSRGAQGRNTEAFFGQGTRLTVV.

This sequence joins TRBV1 and TRBJ1-6. TRBV1 is labeled a pseudogene. CDR3 length: 16 amino acids. The CDR3 sequence is CTSSQPGWICNSPLHF. The CDR3 nucleotides read TGCACCAGCAGCCAACCGGGTTGGATTTGTAATTCACCCCTCCACTTT.

V gene TRBV11-1 combines with J gene TRBJ2-3; the match to TRBD2 covers 10 bases. CDR3 size: 13 residues. J was trimmed by 6 bases and V by 11 bases; bases with no gene match: 8. The V gene's germline CDR1 is SGHAT and CDR2 FQDESV (reference sequence). CDR3 coding DNA: TGTGCCGGGCAAGGGACTAGCGCTGATACGCAGTATTTT. Its protein product is CAGQGTSADTQYF.

The V and J genes are TRBV2 and TRBJ2-3; 11 bases match TRBD1. V was pared by 10 bases and J by 3 bases, with 3 bases of the junction left unmatched. Germline CDR1 SNHLY, CDR2 FYNNEI. The CDR3 length is 13 residues. Here the CDR3 reads CATRDRGTDTQYF. CDR3 DNA sequence: TGTGCCACCCGGGACAGGGGGACAGATACGCAGTATTTT.

The chain links TRBV15 to TRBJ2-7, with TRBD1 matching 9 bases. The CDR3 consists of 18 residues. Germline loops: CDR1 LNHNV, CDR2 YYDKDF (reference sequence). The junction had 11 bases not matched to a gene; V was cut back by 1 base and J by 1 base. CDR3 residues: CATSRVPATGGGSYEQYF. DNA for the CDR3: TGTGCCACCAGCAGAGTCCCCGCGACAGGGGGGGGATCCTACGAGCAGTACTTC. Looking up the rest from reference TRBV15 and TRBJ2-7 gives the full variable domain: DAMVIQNPRYQVTQFGKPVTLSCSQTLNHNVMYWYQQKSSQAPKLLFHYYDKDFNNEADTPDNFQSRRPNTSFCFLDIRSPGLGDTAMYLCATSRVPATGGGSYEQYFGPGTRLTVT.

This sequence joins TRBV11-2 and TRBJ1-2, with 7 bases aligning to TRBD1. In germline, CDR1 is SGHAT, CDR2 FQNNGV. With 5 bases clipped from V and 5 bases from J, the junction kept 17 bases outside the gene matches. There are 17 residues in the CDR3. CDR3 coding DNA: TGTGCCAGCAGCCCGGAGGGACAGCCTCCGCGTAGGTATGGCTACACCTTC. It is translated as CASSPEGQPPRRYGYTF.

This clone was seen only a few times. Written as DNA, the CDR3 is TGTGCCATTACAGGGCAGCAGGATCAGCCCCAGCATTTT. It specifies CAITGQQDQPQHF. The chain combines TRBV10-3 with TRBJ1-5, with D possibly being TRBD1 (6 bases). This CDR3 contains 13 residues. Germline V gene lookup returns CDR1 ENHRY and CDR2 SYGVKD. The V end was cut by 9 bases, the J end by 5 bases, with 14 bases between.

Details on this clone: The sample holds other DNA sequences that translate to the same CDR3. The chain links TRBV5-1 to TRBJ2-7; 8 bases are shared with TRBD1. Trimming took 0 bases from V and 6 from J; bases not matched to a gene: 11. The CDR3 length is 16 residues. CDR1 is SGHRS and CDR2 is YFSETQ in the germline V gene. The DNA for the CDR3 is TGCGCCAGCAGCTTGGGACTAGGGACAGGAAGCGGCGAGCAGTACTTC. As protein: CASSLGLGTGSGEQYF.

The genes are TRBV6-1 and TRBJ2-2, with D tentatively TRBD2 (5 bases). Germline CDR1 is MNHNS and CDR2 is SASEGT. Trimming shortened V by 8 bases and J by 3 bases, and 16 bases separated the two germline ends. The CDR3 is made up of 15 amino acids. CDR3 protein: CASESPGIHTGELFF. CDR3 sequence (DNA): TGTGCCAGCGAGAGCCCCGGGATTCACACCGGGGAGCTGTTTTTT.

The rearrangement joins TRBV6-6 to TRBJ2-7, with D tentatively TRBD1 (5 bases). V lost 6 bases and J 6 bases, leaving 12 bases between the germline ends. Germline CDR1 is MNHNY and CDR2 is SVGAGI (reference sequence). The CDR3 has 12 amino acids. In DNA, the CDR3 is TGTGCCAGCAGCAGGGTTGGTGGCGAGCAGTACTTC. This sequence encodes CASSRVGGEQYF.

The CDR3 protein is CASSFGTRGEPQHF. CDR3 coding DNA: TGTGCCAGCAGTTTCGGGACACGGGGAGAGCCCCAGCATTTT. V usage is TRBV28 and J usage is TRBJ1-5; possibly TRBD1 for D (6 bases). This CDR3 comprises 14 residues. Germline assignment: CDR1 MDHEN and CDR2 SYDVKM. V was trimmed by 3 bases and J by 8 bases, leaving 14 bases between them.

The chain combines TRBV11-2 with TRBJ1-3; 11 nucleotides line up with TRBD1. This CDR3 spans 13 amino acids. Unmatched junction bases numbered 0, after V lost 5 bases and J lost 6 bases. The V gene's germline CDR1 is SGHAT and CDR2 FQNNGV. This CDR3 is CASSGQGANTIYF. CDR3 DNA sequence: TGTGCCAGCAGCGGACAGGGGGCAAACACCATATATTTT.

In this sample, this clone turned up once. The chain employs TRBV27 and TRBJ2-5; 9 positions agree with TRBD2. CDR1 is MNHEY and CDR2 is SMNVEV in the germline V gene (reference sequence). After removal of 3 bases from V and 1 base from J, the junction contained 6 bases not matched to a gene. The CDR3 runs to 16 residues. This chain's CDR3 is CASSLAGGVGQETQYF. The CDR3 region has the DNA TGTGCCAGCAGTTTGGCGGGGGGGGTCGGCCAAGAGACCCAGTACTTC.

The DNA of the CDR3 is TGTGCCAGTAGCAGCCTTCCTGGGACAGGGGCTCAGCCCCAGCATTTT. Translation gives CASSSLPGTGAQPQHF. The chain joins TRBV19 to TRBJ1-5; 10 bases are shared with TRBD1. Germline CDR1 LNHDA, CDR2 SQIVND (reference sequence). V was pared by 6 bases and J by 6 bases, with 11 bases of the junction left unmatched. This CDR3 spans 16 amino acids.

The rearrangement links TRBV19 to TRBJ1-5; maybe TRBD1 (5 bases). V was clipped by 5 bases and J by 7 bases, with 18 bases between them. Germline V gene lookup returns CDR1 LNHDA and CDR2 SQIVND (reference sequence). The CDR3 spans 15 residues. The CDR3 DNA is TGTGCCAGTAGTCGCAGGGAGGTGGAAAGCCAGCCCCAGCATTTT. Its protein is CASSRREVESQPQHF.